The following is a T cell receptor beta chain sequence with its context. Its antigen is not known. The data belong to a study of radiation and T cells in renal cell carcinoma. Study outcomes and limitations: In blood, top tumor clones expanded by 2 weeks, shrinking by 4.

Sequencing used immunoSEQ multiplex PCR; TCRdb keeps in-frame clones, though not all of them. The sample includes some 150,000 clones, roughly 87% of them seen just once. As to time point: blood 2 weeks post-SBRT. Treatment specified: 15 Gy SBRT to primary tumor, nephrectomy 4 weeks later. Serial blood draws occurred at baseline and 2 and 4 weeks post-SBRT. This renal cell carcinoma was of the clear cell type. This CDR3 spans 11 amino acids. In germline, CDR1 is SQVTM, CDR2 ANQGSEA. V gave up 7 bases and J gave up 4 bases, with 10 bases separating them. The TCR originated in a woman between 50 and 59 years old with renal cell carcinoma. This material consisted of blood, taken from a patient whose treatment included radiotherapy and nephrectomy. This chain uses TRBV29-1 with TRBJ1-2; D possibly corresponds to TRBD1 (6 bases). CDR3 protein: CSADRGYGYTF. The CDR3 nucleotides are TGCAGCGCGGACAGAGGCTATGGCTACACCTTC.